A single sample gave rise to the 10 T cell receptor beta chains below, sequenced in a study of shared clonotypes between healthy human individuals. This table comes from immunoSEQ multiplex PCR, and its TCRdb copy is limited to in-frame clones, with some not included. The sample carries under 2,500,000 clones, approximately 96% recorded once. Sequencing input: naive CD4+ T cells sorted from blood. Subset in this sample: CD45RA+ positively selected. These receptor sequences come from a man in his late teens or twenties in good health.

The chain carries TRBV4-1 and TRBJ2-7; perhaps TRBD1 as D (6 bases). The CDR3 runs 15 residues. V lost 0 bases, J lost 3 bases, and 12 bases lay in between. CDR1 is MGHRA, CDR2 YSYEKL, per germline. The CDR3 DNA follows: TGCGCCAGCAGCCAAGAACTTGGGGGCTACTACGAGCAGTACTTC. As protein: CASSQELGGYYEQYF.

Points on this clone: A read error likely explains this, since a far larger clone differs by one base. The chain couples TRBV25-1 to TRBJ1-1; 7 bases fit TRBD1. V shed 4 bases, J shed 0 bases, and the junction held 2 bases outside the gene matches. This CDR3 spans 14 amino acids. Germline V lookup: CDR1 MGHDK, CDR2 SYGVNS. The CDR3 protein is CASSADRVNTEAFF. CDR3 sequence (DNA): TGTGCCAGCAGTGCTGACAGGGTGAACACTGAAGCTTTCTTT.

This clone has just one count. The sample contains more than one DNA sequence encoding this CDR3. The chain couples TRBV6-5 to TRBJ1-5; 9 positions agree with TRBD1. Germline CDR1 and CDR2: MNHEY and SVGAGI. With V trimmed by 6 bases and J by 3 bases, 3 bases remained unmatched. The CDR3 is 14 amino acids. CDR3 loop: CASRGQGANQPQHF. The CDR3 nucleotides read TGTGCCAGCAGGGGACAGGGCGCCAATCAGCCCCAGCATTTT.

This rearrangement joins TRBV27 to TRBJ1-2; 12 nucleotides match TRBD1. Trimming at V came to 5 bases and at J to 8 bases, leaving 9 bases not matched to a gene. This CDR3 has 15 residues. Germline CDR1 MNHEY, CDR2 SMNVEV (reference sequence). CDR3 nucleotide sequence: TGTGCCAGCAGTCCGCCGGGACAGGGGGCGTTAGGCTACACCTTC. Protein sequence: CASSPPGQGALGYTF.

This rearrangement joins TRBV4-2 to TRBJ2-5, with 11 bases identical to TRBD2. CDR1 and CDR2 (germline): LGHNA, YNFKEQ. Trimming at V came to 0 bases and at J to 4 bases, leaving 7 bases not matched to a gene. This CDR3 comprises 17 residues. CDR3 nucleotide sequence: TGTGCCAGCAGCCAAGATTCTAGCGGGGGGCCGGGAGAGACCCAGTACTTC. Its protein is CASSQDSSGGPGETQYF.

The chain's CDR3 is CASSLNGGGSTDTQYF. The DNA of the CDR3 is TGTGCCAGCAGCTTAAACGGTGGCGGTAGCACAGATACGCAGTATTTT. This chain links TRBV7-2 with TRBJ2-3, with D uncertain. This CDR3 has 16 residues. The V and J ends lost 2 bases and 0 bases respectively, with 12 bases between them. Germline V lookup: CDR1 SGHTA, CDR2 FQGNSA.

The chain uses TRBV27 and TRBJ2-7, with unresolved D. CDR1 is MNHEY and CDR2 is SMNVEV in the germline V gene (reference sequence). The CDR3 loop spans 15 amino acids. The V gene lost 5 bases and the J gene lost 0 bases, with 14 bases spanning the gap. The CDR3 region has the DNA TGTGCCAGCAGTGCTGGCGGCGAGTACTCCTACGAGCAGTACTTC. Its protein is CASSAGGEYSYEQYF.

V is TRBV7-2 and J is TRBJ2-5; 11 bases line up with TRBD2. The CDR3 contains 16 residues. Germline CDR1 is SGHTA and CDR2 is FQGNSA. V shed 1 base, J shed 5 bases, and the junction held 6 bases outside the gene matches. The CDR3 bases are TGTGCCAGCAGCTTAGAACTAGCGGGAGCGGGGGAGACCCAGTACTTC. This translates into CASSLELAGAGETQYF.

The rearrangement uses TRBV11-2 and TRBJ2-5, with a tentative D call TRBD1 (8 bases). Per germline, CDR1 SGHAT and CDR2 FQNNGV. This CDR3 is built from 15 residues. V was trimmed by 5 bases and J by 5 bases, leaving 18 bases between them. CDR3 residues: CASSAGQGGWETQYF. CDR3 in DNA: TGTGCCAGCAGCGCCGGACAGGGAGGGTGGGAGACCCAGTACTTC. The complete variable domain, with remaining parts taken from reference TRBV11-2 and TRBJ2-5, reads EAGVAQSPRYKIIEKRQSVAFWCNPISGHATLYWYQQILGQGPKLLIQFQNNGVVDDSQLPKDRFSAERLKGVDSTLKIQPAKLEDSAVYLCASSAGQGGWETQYFGPGTRLLVL.

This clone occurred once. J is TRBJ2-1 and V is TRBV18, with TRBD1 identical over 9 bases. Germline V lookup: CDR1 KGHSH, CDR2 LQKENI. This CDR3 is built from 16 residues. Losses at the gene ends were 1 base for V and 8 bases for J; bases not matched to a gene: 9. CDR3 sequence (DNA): TGTGCCAGCTCACCACAATTTCGACAGGGGGGCGATGAGCAGTTCTTC. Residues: CASSPQFRQGGDEQFF. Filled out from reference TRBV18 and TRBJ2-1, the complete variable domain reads NAGVMQNPRHLVRRRGQEARLRCSPMKGHSHVYWYRQLPEEGLKFMVYLQKENIIDESGMPKERFSAEFPKEGPSILRIQQVVRGDSAAYFCASSPQFRQGGDEQFFGPGTRLTVL.